Below, 18 T cell receptor beta chains from the same sample are listed, as sequenced in a study of shared clonotypes between healthy human individuals. Terminally differentiated effector memory CD45RA+ cells were excluded by CCR7 positive selection of CD45RO-negative cells. Assay: immunoSEQ multiplex PCR; the TCRdb copy retains only in-frame clones and omits some. The sample lists around 2.1 million clones, 93% occurring once. Sequences were obtained from naive CD8+ T cells from PBMCs. These receptors were taken from a man aged 18 to 30 in good health. Some clones in this sample may be carry-over from other donors' samples.

The chain carries TRBV5-6 and TRBJ2-7; tentatively, D is TRBD1 (5 bases). This CDR3 is built from 16 residues. CDR1 is SGHDT, CDR2 YYEEEE, per germline. The V end was cut by 0 bases, the J end by 0 bases, with 13 bases between. This CDR3 is CASSLGSATASYEQYF. The CDR3 DNA is TGTGCCAGCAGCTTGGGTTCCGCGACAGCCTCCTACGAGCAGTACTTC.

The genes are TRBV19 and TRBJ1-2; D is unclear. This CDR3 region has 13 residues. V lost 6 bases and J lost 4, with 12 bases in between. CDR1 and CDR2 (germline): LNHDA, SQIVND (reference sequence). The CDR3 region is CASSPGGSYGYTF. CDR3 bases: TGTGCCAGTAGCCCGGGAGGAAGCTATGGCTACACCTTC. Complete variable domain (other parts from reference TRBV19 and TRBJ1-2): DGGITQSPKYLFRKEGQNVTLSCEQNLNHDAMYWYRQDPGQGLRLIYYSQIVNDFQKGDIAEGYSVSREKKESFPLTVTSAQKNPTAFYLCASSPGGSYGYTFGSGTRLTVV.

The V call is TRBV28, the J call TRBJ2-2, with 8 positions matching TRBD1. J gave up 7 bases and V 3 bases, and 13 bases lay outside the gene matches. The length of the CDR3 is 17 residues. From germline, CDR1 is MDHEN and CDR2 SYDVKM. In DNA, the CDR3 is TGTGCCAGCAGTTTCCACCTGGGGACAGGTAACGGCGGGGAGCTGTTTTTT. Protein sequence: CASSFHLGTGNGGELFF.

The rearrangement joins TRBV30 to TRBJ2-7, with D possibly TRBD1 on 7 matching bases. V shed 4 bases and J shed 0 bases, with 19 bases lying between them. Per germline, CDR1 GTSNPN and CDR2 SVGIG (reference sequence). The CDR3 is 16 amino acids. This CDR3 is CAWTGPGGTSSYEQYF. The CDR3 region has the DNA TGTGCCTGGACCGGACCAGGGGGGACCTCCTCCTACGAGCAGTACTTC.

Points on this clone: The same CDR3 can be traced to other DNA sequences in this sample. CDR3 DNA: TGTGCCAGCAGCCCGGGACAGGGAGACTATGGCTACACCTTC. Translating gives CASSPGQGDYGYTF. The rearrangement joins TRBV5-4 to TRBJ1-2, with TRBD1 matching 9 bases. Germline assignment: CDR1 SGHNT and CDR2 YYREEE (reference sequence). V shed 4 bases, J shed 3 bases, and the junction held 4 bases outside the gene matches. This CDR3 region has 14 residues.

The genes are TRBV19 and TRBJ2-7, with D tentatively TRBD1 (7 bases). V was clipped by 6 bases and J by 4 bases, with 16 bases between them. The CDR3 contains 14 residues. The V gene's germline CDR1 is LNHDA and CDR2 SQIVND (reference sequence). CDR3 residues: CASSPTPGGYEQYF. As DNA, the CDR3 is TGTGCCAGTAGCCCAACGCCAGGGGGGTACGAGCAGTACTTC.

The chain is built from TRBV7-9 and TRBJ1-6; D unresolved. Deletions cut 1 base from V and 10 bases from J, with 8 bases between. Looked up from germline, CDR1 is SEHNR and CDR2 is FQNEAQ (reference sequence). This CDR3 comprises 13 residues. The CDR3 nucleotides are TGTGCCAGCAGCTTAGGAAGCGGGTCACCCCTCCACTTT. It yields the protein CASSLGSGSPLHF.

V usage is TRBV5-1 and J usage is TRBJ2-3, with unresolved D. V was shortened by 6 bases and J by 5 bases, with 7 bases between the two germline ends. This CDR3 is built from 11 residues. Looked up from germline, CDR1 is SGHRS and CDR2 is YFSETQ. CDR3 sequence (DNA): TGCGCCAGCAAACGGGTAGATACGCAGTATTTT. It codes for CASKRVDTQYF.

On this clone itself: At one of its ends the junction is not consistent with the germline gene, which may arise from a read error. The rearrangement uses TRBV19 and TRBJ2-7; D is unclear. CDR3 length: 14 amino acids. Per the germline V gene, CDR1 is LNHDA and CDR2 is SQIVND (reference sequence). For the CDR3, the DNA is TGTGCCAGTAGGATAGCAGCGAGCTCCTACGAGCAGTACTTC. It encodes CASRIAASSYEQYF.

The chain links TRBV19 to TRBJ1-4; D is unclear. The CDR3 runs to 15 residues. Germline V gene lookup returns CDR1 LNHDA and CDR2 SQIVND (reference sequence). Between the trimmed V and J ends, which lost 3 bases and 0 bases, there was a span of 8 bases. CDR3 DNA sequence: TGTGCCAGTAGTATGCGGATTGCAACTAATGAAAAACTGTTTTTT. As protein: CASSMRIATNEKLFF.

DNA of the CDR3: TGTGCCAGCAGTTTAATGCGGGGAAATGAGCAGTTCTTC. Its translation: CASSLMRGNEQFF. This chain connects TRBV27 to TRBJ2-1; D possibly corresponds to TRBD2 (6 bases). The CDR3 length is 13 residues. V gave up 2 bases and J gave up 7 bases, with 9 bases separating them. Germline assignment: CDR1 MNHEY and CDR2 SMNVEV (reference sequence).

This chain uses TRBV7-9 with TRBJ2-5; D is unclear. Trimming left V 8 bases short and J 1 base short, with 11 bases between. Germline CDR1 is SEHNR and CDR2 is FQNEAQ (reference sequence). The CDR3 has 13 residues. CDR3 sequence reads: CASRSASQETQYF. CDR3 nucleotide sequence: TGTGCCAGCCGCAGCGCGTCCCAAGAGACCCAGTACTTC.

The V gene is TRBV6-1, the J gene TRBJ2-7; D might be TRBD1 (5 bases). The CDR3 sequence is 17 residues long. Germline V gene data show CDR1 as MNHNS and CDR2 as SASEGT. Trimming pared 4 bases from V and 0 bases from J, leaving 19 bases between. The CDR3 protein is CASSGWGRWQSSYEQYF. In DNA, the CDR3 is TGTGCCAGCAGTGGGTGGGGCCGGTGGCAGAGCTCCTACGAGCAGTACTTC.

The CDR3 region has the DNA TGTGCCAGCAGTGAAGCCAGGGTTTGGTTACAGCCCCAGCATTTT. Protein product: CASSEARVWLQPQHF. The chain combines TRBV6-1 with TRBJ1-5; possible D gene TRBD1, 5 bases. The CDR3 is 15 amino acids. V shed 0 bases and J shed 7 bases, with 13 bases lying between them. The germline CDR1 and CDR2 sequences are MNHNS and SASEGT.

The J gene is TRBJ2-7, the V gene TRBV27; 11 nucleotides agree with TRBD2. V lost 2 bases to trimming and J lost 4 bases; unmatched junction nucleotides: 7. The CDR3 is 16 residues long. Germline CDR1 MNHEY, CDR2 SMNVEV (reference sequence). CDR3 residues: CASSLAPGLAVYEQYF. The CDR3, as DNA: TGTGCCAGCAGTTTAGCGCCGGGACTAGCGGTGTACGAGCAGTACTTC.

J is TRBJ1-5 and V is TRBV28; 9 positions match TRBD1. The V and J ends lost 5 bases and 0 bases, in that order; junction bases with no gene match: 11. The CDR3 loop spans 18 amino acids. Germline V gives CDR1 MDHEN, CDR2 SYDVKM. CDR3 in DNA: TGTGCCAGCAGTGAACCGGGACAGGGAGAGTATAGCAATCAGCCCCAGCATTTT. Translating it yields CASSEPGQGEYSNQPQHF.

This clone was found once. The same CDR3 can be traced to other DNA sequences in this sample. The CDR3 region is CASSLGGRDYEQYF. The CDR3 DNA sequence: TGTGCCAGCAGCTTGGGGGGACGAGACTACGAGCAGTACTTC. The rearrangement joins TRBV5-6 to TRBJ2-7; D possibly uses TRBD1 or TRBD2 (5 bases each). There are 14 residues in the CDR3. Per the germline V gene, CDR1 is SGHDT and CDR2 is YYEEEE. The V end lost 0 bases, the J end lost 3 bases, and 10 bases lay between the germline ends.

V gene TRBV19 combines with J gene TRBJ2-7; 7 positions agree with TRBD1. This CDR3 is 15 amino acids long. Trimming removed 1 base from V and 2 bases from J; junction bases left unmatched: 5. Germline V gives CDR1 LNHDA, CDR2 SQIVND (reference sequence). Here the CDR3 DNA reads TGTGCCAGTAGTATAGGTACAGGGGAAGCCTACGAGCAGTACTTC. Translation: CASSIGTGEAYEQYF.